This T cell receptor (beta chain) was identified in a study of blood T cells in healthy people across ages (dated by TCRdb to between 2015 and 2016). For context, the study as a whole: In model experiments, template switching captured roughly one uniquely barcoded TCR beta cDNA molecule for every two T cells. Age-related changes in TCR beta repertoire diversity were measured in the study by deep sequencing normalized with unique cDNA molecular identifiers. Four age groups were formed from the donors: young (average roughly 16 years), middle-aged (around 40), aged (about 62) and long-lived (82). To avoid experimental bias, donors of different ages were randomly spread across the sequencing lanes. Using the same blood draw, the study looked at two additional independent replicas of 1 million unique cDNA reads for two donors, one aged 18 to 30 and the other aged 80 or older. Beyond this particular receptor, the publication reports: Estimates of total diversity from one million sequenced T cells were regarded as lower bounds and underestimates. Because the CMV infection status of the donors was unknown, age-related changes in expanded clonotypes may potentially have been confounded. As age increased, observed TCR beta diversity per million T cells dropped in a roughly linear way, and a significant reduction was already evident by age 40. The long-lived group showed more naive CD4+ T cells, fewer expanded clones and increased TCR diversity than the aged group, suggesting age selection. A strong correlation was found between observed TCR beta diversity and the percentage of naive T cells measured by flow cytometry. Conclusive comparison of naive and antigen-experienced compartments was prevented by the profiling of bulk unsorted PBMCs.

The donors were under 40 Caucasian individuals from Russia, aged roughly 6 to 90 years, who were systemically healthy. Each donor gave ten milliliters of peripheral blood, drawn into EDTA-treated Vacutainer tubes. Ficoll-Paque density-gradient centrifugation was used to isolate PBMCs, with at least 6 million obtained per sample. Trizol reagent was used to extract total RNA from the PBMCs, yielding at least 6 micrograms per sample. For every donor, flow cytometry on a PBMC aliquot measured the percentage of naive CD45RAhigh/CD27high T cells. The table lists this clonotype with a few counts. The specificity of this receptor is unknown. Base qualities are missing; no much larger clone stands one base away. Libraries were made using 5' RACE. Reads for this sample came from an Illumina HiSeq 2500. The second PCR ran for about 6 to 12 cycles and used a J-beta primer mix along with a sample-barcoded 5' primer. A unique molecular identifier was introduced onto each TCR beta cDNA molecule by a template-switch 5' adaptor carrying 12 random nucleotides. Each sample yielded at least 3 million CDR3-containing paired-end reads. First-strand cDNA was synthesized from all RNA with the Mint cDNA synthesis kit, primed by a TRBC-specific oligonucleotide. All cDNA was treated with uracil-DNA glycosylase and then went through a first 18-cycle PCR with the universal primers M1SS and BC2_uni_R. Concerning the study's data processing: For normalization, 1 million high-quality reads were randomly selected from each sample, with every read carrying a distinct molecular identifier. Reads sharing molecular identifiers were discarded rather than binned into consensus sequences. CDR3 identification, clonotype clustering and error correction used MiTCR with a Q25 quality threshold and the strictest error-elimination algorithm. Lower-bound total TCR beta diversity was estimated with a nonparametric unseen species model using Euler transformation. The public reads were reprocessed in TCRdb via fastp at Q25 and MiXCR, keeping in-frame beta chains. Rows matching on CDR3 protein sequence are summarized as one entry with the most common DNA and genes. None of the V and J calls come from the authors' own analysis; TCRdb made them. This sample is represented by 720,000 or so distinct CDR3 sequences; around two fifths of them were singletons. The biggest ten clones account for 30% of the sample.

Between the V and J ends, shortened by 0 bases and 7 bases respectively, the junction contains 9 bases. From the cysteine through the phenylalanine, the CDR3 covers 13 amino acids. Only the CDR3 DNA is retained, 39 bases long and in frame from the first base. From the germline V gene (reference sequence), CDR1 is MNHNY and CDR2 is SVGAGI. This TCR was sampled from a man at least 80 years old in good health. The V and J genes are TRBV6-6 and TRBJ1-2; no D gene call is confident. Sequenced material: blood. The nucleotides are TGTGCCAGCAGTTACTCAGCGCCAGGTGGCTACACCTTC. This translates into CASSYSAPGGYTF.